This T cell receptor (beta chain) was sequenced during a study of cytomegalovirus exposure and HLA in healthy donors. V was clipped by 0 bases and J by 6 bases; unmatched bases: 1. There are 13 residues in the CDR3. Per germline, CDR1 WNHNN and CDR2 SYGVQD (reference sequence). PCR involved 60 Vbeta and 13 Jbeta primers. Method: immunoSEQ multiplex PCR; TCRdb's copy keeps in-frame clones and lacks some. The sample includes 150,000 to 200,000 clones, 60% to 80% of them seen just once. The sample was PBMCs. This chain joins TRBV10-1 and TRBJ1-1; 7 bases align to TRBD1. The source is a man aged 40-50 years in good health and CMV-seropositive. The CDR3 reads CASSESQGAEAFF. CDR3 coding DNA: TGCGCCAGCAGTGAGTCGCAGGGGGCTGAAGCTTTCTTT.